Reported below is one T cell receptor (beta chain). CDR1 is DFQATT and CDR2 is SNEGSKA in the germline V gene (reference sequence). The CDR3 runs 11 residues. Trimming stripped 5 bases from V and 8 bases from J, with 12 bases between. These data originate in a study of shared clonotypes between healthy human individuals. Clones were sequenced by immunoSEQ multiplex PCR, and TCRdb holds only the in-frame ones, with some missing. The sample records around 2.5 million clones, 80% to 95% being singletons. Sequenced: naive CD4+ T cells from PBMCs. Stated subset: CD45RA+ positively selected. This clonotype was obtained from a man aged 18 to 30 in good health. Some clones in this sample may be carry-over from other donors' samples. The chain joins TRBV20-1 to TRBJ1-2; D unclear. The CDR3 DNA reads TGCAGTGCTCATGAAATAAAGGGCTACACCTTC. Translating it yields CSAHEIKGYTF.